This entry features one T cell receptor (beta chain) sequence. Its antigen target is currently unknown. No quality values exist for individual bases; no much larger clone is one base distant. This specimen belongs to a study of blood T cell repertoires in COVID-19 (dated by TCRdb to 2020 to 2021). The study in broad terms: Samples from collaborators originated in the United States, Italy and Spain and spanned both the acute and convalescent phases of COVID-19. The prospective study material was composed of cDNA or gDNA derived from T cells, B-cell-depleted T cells, or PBMCs. Deeply sampled blood TCRbeta repertoires from subjects exposed to, actively infected with, or recovered from COVID-19 were included in the dataset. A freely available public database, intended as a resource for researchers studying the immune response to SARS-CoV-2, is where the repertoires were released. Samples were obtained from the ongoing ImmuneRACE study (first 160 participants) and from 1,000 to 1,500 subjects provided by 6 global collaborators. The sample metadata nearly always contained a de-identified subject ID, COVID-19 status, age in years and sex. Where available, HLA class I and class II types were taken from metadata supplied by the sample provider and were not determined by assay-based typing. Here is what the overall study found, with its caveats: The quantity of clinical and demographic metadata differed by source and by participant and was supplied without curation.

CDR1 and CDR2, looked up from the germline V gene, are KGHDR and SFDVKD. Trimming takes 4 bases off V and 2 bases off J; junction bases not matched to a gene: 6. The CDR3 spans 15 residues, from the cysteine through the phenylalanine. Only the CDR3 region is kept as DNA, spanning 45 bases read in frame from base 1. Participants in the prospective study were enrolled through a virtual design, were aged roughly 18 to 90 years, and lived in 20 to 30 United States geographic areas. To assign participants to cohorts, the prospective study relied on clinical history that participants themselves reported in a screening survey and a study questionnaire. Each participant in the prospective study had whole blood, serum and a nasopharyngeal or oropharyngeal swab collected by mobile phlebotomists. Prospective study participants could optionally give additional blood draws and questionnaires over an approximately 2-month period. Prospective study blood samples were shipped either frozen or at room temperature before DNA extraction.

The immunoSEQ Assay, a bias-controlled multiplex PCR, was used to amplify TCRbeta CDR3 regions from genomic DNA. On the study's bioinformatics: Within the assay, amplification of reference gene primers was used to estimate how many nucleated cells each sample contained. Sequence reads were collapsed and filtered to measure the absolute abundance of every unique TCRbeta CDR3 rearrangement. For each sample, productive Simpson clonality was calculated by taking the square root of Simpson's diversity index across productive rearrangements. Not all clones reach the TCRdb copy of this immuneACCESS table, which keeps in-frame sequences only. Checked studies attribute under half of the gap to unresolved V genes and leave the rest unexplained. From that table come the V and J calls and clone size; the DNA was used to work out D and trimming. This sample comprises some 300,000 clones, almost 90% of them detected only once. The ten largest make up 3.5% to 4.5% of the sample.

This TCR came from a young woman with acute COVID-19. Sequenced sample: PBMCs or T cells enriched from blood (not recorded which). In this chain, TRBV24-1 is recombined with TRBJ1-2; TRBD1 lines up with 7 middle nucleotides. In nucleotide form, the sequence is TGTGCCACCAGTGACCACGGGACAGCGAACTATGGCTACACCTTC. Its protein is CATSDHGTANYGYTF.